This T cell receptor beta chain derives from a study of blood T cell repertoires in COVID-19. Study-level background: COVID-19 samples, acute and convalescent, were from the United States, Italy and Spain.

Cohort 3 donors were reported recovered after two negative PCRs, clearance, or symptom resolution. There are 16 residues in the CDR3. Germline CDR1 is SQVTM and CDR2 is ANQGSEA. J lost 0 bases, V lost 6 bases, and 6 bases had no gene match. Clones were read by immunoSEQ multiplex PCR, and TCRdb kept only the in-frame ones, dropping some. Among around 280,000 clones, around nine tenths were seen once, and the ten largest hold less than 2%. Source material: PBMCs or T cells enriched from blood (not recorded which). V usage is TRBV29-1 and J usage is TRBJ2-6; 9 positions agree with TRBD1. This receptor was identified in a middle-aged woman who had recovered from COVID-19. The CDR3 bases are TGCAGCGTGCGGGAGACAGGGGGCTCTGGGGCCAACGTCCTGACTTTC. As protein: CSVRETGGSGANVLTF.